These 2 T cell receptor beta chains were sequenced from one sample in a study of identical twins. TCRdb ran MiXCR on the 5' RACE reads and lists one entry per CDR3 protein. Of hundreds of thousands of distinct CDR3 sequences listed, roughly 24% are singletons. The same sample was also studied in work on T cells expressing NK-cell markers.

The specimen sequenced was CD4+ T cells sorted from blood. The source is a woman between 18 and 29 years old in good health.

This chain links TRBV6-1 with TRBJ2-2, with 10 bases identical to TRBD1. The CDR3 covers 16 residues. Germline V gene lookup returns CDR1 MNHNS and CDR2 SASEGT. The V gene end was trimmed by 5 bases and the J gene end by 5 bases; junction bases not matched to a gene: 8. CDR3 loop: CASSRPGQGLTGELFF. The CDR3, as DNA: TGTGCCAGCAGTCGCCCGGGACAGGGGCTTACCGGGGAGCTGTTTTTT.

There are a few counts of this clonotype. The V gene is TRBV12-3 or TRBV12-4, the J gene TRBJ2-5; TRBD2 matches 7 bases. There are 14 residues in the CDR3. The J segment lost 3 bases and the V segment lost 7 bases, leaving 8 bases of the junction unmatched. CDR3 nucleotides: TGTGCCAGCATAGCGGGCTCGGGTAAAGAGACCCAGTACTTC. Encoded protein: CASIAGSGKETQYF.